One sample yielded the 17 T cell receptor beta chains listed below, sequenced in a study of beta chain features in type 1 diabetes. Since all of the isolated RNA was reverse transcribed, expressed TCRB transcripts were what got sequenced. Here immunoSEQ multiplex PCR was the method, and the copy in TCRdb shows in-frame clones only, minus some. This sample has 200,000 to 300,000 clones, with less than 35% found just once. Specimen: central memory CD4+ T cells from blood. The receptors shown here come from a man aged 25-40 years in good health.

The table lists this clone with many counts. The chain is built from TRBV5-1 and TRBJ2-1; 7 nucleotides line up with TRBD2. This CDR3 region has 17 residues. Germline loops: CDR1 SGHRS, CDR2 YFSETQ. J was trimmed by 6 bases and V by 5 bases; bases with no gene match: 17. In DNA, the CDR3 is TGCGCCAGCAGTTCGGCCGGGCGGGAGTGGGATTTCAATGAGCAGTTCTTC. This encodes CASSSAGREWDFNEQFF.

The chain uses TRBV10-3 and TRBJ1-2; 7 bases line up with TRBD1. CDR3 length equals 17 residues. The V segment lost 0 bases and the J segment 0 bases; nucleotides outside the gene matches: 7. CDR1 is ENHRY and CDR2 is SYGVKD in the germline V gene. CDR3 residues: CAISESGTDAANYGYTF. For the CDR3, the DNA is TGTGCCATCAGTGAGTCCGGGACAGATGCCGCTAACTATGGCTACACCTTC.

This clone was seen a handful of times. The gene calls are TRBV5-1 and TRBJ2-7; the D is unclear. This CDR3 contains 12 residues. V lost 4 bases and J 4 bases, leaving 9 bases between the germline ends. Germline assignment: CDR1 SGHRS and CDR2 YFSETQ. The CDR3 protein is CASSEDVYEQYF. The CDR3 DNA follows: TGCGCCAGCAGCGAGGATGTATACGAGCAGTACTTC.

This chain uses TRBV29-1 with TRBJ2-7; TRBD1 matches at 7 bases. Germline assignment: CDR1 SQVTM and CDR2 ANQGSEA. Germline trimming cut 8 bases from V and 0 bases from J; bases unmatched to any gene: 10. CDR3 length: 14 residues. Here the CDR3 DNA reads TGCAGCACCCGGACAGGATCAACCTCCTACGAGCAGTACTTC. Translating gives CSTRTGSTSYEQYF.

This clone has a handful of counts. CDR3 nucleotide sequence: TGTGCCAGCAGCCCTGGGGACGGCCGGTCCTACAATGAGCAGTTCTTC. Protein product: CASSPGDGRSYNEQFF. The chain carries TRBV5-4 and TRBJ2-1; either TRBD1 or TRBD2 may fit D (5 bases each). This CDR3 spans 16 amino acids. Per germline, CDR1 SGHNT and CDR2 YYREEE (reference sequence). The V gene lost 4 bases and the J gene lost 1 base, with 15 bases spanning the gap. The full variable domain, its missing parts supplied by reference TRBV5-4 and TRBJ2-1, is ETGVTQSPTHLIKTRGQQVTLRCSSQSGHNTVSWYQQALGQGPQFIFQYYREEENGRGNFPPRFSGLQFPNYSSELNVNALELDDSALYLCASSPGDGRSYNEQFFGPGTRLTVL.

The gene calls are TRBV6-6 and TRBJ2-7, with 7 positions matching TRBD2. The CDR3 loop spans 15 amino acids. The J segment lost 0 bases and the V segment lost 7 bases, leaving 9 bases of the junction unmatched. Germline V gene data show CDR1 as MNHNY and CDR2 as SVGAGI (reference sequence). CDR3: CASTDMASGSYEQYF. The CDR3 DNA is TGTGCCAGCACAGATATGGCTAGCGGCTCCTACGAGCAGTACTTC.

This clone was seen only a few times. This chain uses TRBV5-1 with TRBJ2-7; possibly TRBD2 for D (5 bases). CDR3 length: 15 residues. CDR1 and CDR2 from the germline V gene are SGHRS and YFSETQ. Trimming left V 3 bases short and J 3 bases short, with 16 bases between. As DNA, the CDR3 is TGCGCCAGCAGCTCGGGAAACAGCAATCACTACGAGCAGTACTTC. This codes for CASSSGNSNHYEQYF.

This chain uses TRBV29-1 with TRBJ1-1; a weak D match, TRBD1 (6 bases). CDR3 length equals 14 residues. Germline assignment: CDR1 SQVTM and CDR2 ANQGSEA. Trimming pared 0 bases from V and 3 bases from J, leaving 11 bases between. The CDR3, as DNA: TGCAGCGTTGAAGATCGCAACAGGGACACTGAAGCTTTCTTT. This codes for CSVEDRNRDTEAFF.

The chain joins TRBV15 to TRBJ2-3; D is unclear. The V gene's germline CDR1 is LNHNV and CDR2 YYDKDF (reference sequence). Trimming cost V 1 base and J 0 bases, with 8 bases left between them. This CDR3 has 15 residues. The CDR3 reads CATSRGGGSTDTQYF. For the CDR3, the DNA is TGTGCCACCAGCAGAGGAGGCGGTAGCACAGATACGCAGTATTTT.

This clone appeared a few times. The chain joins TRBV7-8 to TRBJ2-3; 11 bases line up with TRBD2. Germline V gene sequence: CDR1 SGHVS, CDR2 FQNEAQ. The ends lost 4 bases at V and 2 bases at J; junction bases unmatched: 11. The CDR3 is 18 residues long. The CDR3 DNA reads as TGTGCCAGCAGCTCTACAACCGGGACTAGCGGATACACAGATACGCAGTATTTT. Residues: CASSSTTGTSGYTDTQYF. Looking up the rest from reference TRBV7-8 and TRBJ2-3 gives the full variable domain: GAGVSQSPRYKVAKRGQDVALRCDPISGHVSLFWYQQALGQGPEFLTYFQNEAQLDKSGLPSDRFFAERPEGSVSTLKIQRTQQEDSAVYLCASSSTTGTSGYTDTQYFGPGTRLTVL.

This clone was counted between two and nine times. V gene TRBV11-2 combines with J gene TRBJ2-5; no definite D call. The V and J ends lost 0 bases and 13 bases respectively, with 12 bases between them. This CDR3 contains 12 residues. Germline CDR1 reads SGHAT; CDR2 reads FQNNGV. The CDR3 reads CASSLDSPRPYF. CDR3 nucleotide sequence: TGTGCCAGCAGCTTAGATTCCCCGAGGCCGTACTTC.

J is TRBJ1-1 and V is TRBV30; D is unresolved. This CDR3 is 13 amino acids long. CDR1 is GTSNPN and CDR2 is SVGIG in the germline V gene (reference sequence). V lost 6 bases, J lost 5 bases, and 16 bases lay in between. CDR3 amino acids: CACKTGPGTEAFF. The CDR3 nucleotides are TGTGCCTGTAAGACGGGCCCTGGAACTGAAGCTTTCTTT.

The table lists this clone with many counts. The V gene is TRBV18, the J gene TRBJ2-7, with 8 bases aligning to TRBD1. CDR1 and CDR2 from the germline V gene are KGHSH and LQKENI. V shed 3 bases and J 7 bases; nucleotides not matched to a gene: 5. This CDR3 has 13 residues. The CDR3, as DNA: TGTGCCAGCTCACCGGGACAGGATCAGGAGCAGTACTTC. It specifies CASSPGQDQEQYF.

The chain links TRBV5-1 to TRBJ2-3, with TRBD2 as a possible D gene (6 bases). V lost 3 bases and J lost 5, with 16 bases in between. Germline CDR1 is SGHRS and CDR2 is YFSETQ. The CDR3 runs to 15 residues. CDR3: CASSWRVLEGDTQYF. CDR3 coding DNA: TGCGCCAGCAGCTGGAGGGTACTAGAGGGAGATACGCAGTATTTT.

The chain has TRBV29-1 and TRBJ2-3, with no clear D. The CDR3 has 13 amino acids. Germline loops: CDR1 SQVTM, CDR2 ANQGSEA. Trimming shortened V by 6 bases and J by 2 bases, and 12 bases separated the two germline ends. CDR3 sequence (DNA): TGCAGCGTAGGGCTGCAAGACACAGATACGCAGTATTTT. The encoded protein is CSVGLQDTDTQYF.

The V and J genes are TRBV4-3 and TRBJ2-7, with D possibly matching TRBD1 (6 bases). From germline, CDR1 is LGHNA and CDR2 YSLEER. This CDR3 is built from 14 residues. V shed 1 base and J shed 2 bases, with 9 bases lying between them. CDR3 loop: CASSQVTGTYEQYF. Here the CDR3 DNA reads TGCGCCAGCAGCCAAGTAACAGGGACCTACGAGCAGTACTTC.

This clone was found once. The sample carries other DNA sequences with the same CDR3. The chain couples TRBV28 to TRBJ2-7, with 7 bases lining up with TRBD2. The CDR3 spans 12 residues. CDR1 MDHEN and CDR2 SYDVKM come from the germline V gene. Unmatched junction bases numbered 1, after V lost 4 bases and J lost 4 bases. The CDR3 DNA sequence: TGTGCCAGCAGTTCGGGGGGTTACGAGCAGTACTTC. The encoded protein is CASSSGGYEQYF.